What follows are 23 T cell receptor beta chains derived from one specimen sequenced in a study of human T cells and chemical hapten exposure (dated by TCRdb to the early 2020s). Total RNA was extracted from unfractionated whole blood collected in Tempus Blood RNA tubes. The library relied on 5' RACE. Sequencing relied on an Illumina MiSeq. TCRdb reran the public reads through fastp at Q25 and MiXCR, keeping productive beta chains. Duplicate CDR3 protein sequences are folded into a single record with the most common DNA and genes. The sample table shows tens of thousands of distinct CDR3 sequences, and more than 7.5% are seen once. The ten most abundant clones make up approximately 2.3% of the sample. These receptors were collected from a male donor in good health.

This clonotype has a handful of counts. This rearrangement joins TRBV6-5 to TRBJ1-3; the D gene is possibly TRBD1 (5 bases). CDR3 length equals 15 residues. The germline V gene has CDR1 MNHEY and CDR2 SVGAGI. Trimming removed 6 bases at V and 0 bases at J, with 12 bases between. CDR3 in DNA: TGTGCCAGCAGGCGACAGACGAGCTCTGGAAACACCATATATTTT. This encodes CASRRQTSSGNTIYF.

This clonotype was counted once. This sequence joins TRBV5-1 and TRBJ2-3; weak D call: TRBD1 (7 bases). Germline lookup yields CDR1 SGHRS and CDR2 YFSETQ. There are 16 residues in the CDR3. V was pared by 0 bases and J by 0 bases, with 11 bases between. The CDR3: CASSLGAGQSTDTQYF. In nucleotides, the CDR3 is TGCGCCAGCAGCTTGGGGGCGGGACAGAGCACAGATACGCAGTATTTT.

In DNA form, the CDR3 reads TGTGCCAGCTCACCAAGGGAGGACTATGGCTACACCTTC. This encodes CASSPREDYGYTF. The chain joins TRBV18 to TRBJ1-2; D gene unclear. The CDR3 has 13 residues. The V end lost 2 bases, the J end lost 3 bases, and 7 bases lay between the germline ends. CDR1 and CDR2 (germline): KGHSH, LQKENI.

The V gene is TRBV5-1, the J gene TRBJ2-5, with D perhaps assigned TRBD1 or TRBD2 (7 bases each). CDR1 SGHRS and CDR2 YFSETQ come from the germline V gene. Trimming shortened V by 3 bases and J by 5 bases, and 17 bases separated the two germline ends. The length of the CDR3 is 15 residues. Here the CDR3 reads CASSYQGGGMETQYF. For the CDR3, the DNA is TGCGCCAGCAGCTATCAGGGGGGAGGGATGGAGACCCAGTACTTC.

This clonotype came up many times. J is TRBJ1-3 and V is TRBV18; D call uncertain. This CDR3 comprises 13 residues. Germline V gene sequence: CDR1 KGHSH, CDR2 LQKENI. Trimming pared 4 bases from V and 1 base from J, leaving 5 bases between. The CDR3 region is CASSQGSGNTIYF. In DNA, the CDR3 is TGTGCCAGCTCACAGGGATCTGGAAACACCATATATTTT.

This clonotype was found a few times. In nucleotides, the CDR3 is TGCGCCAGCAGCCACCCCCTAGGGGGACTAGCGGGGAGCTCCTACAATGAGCAGTTCTTC. Translated, it gives CASSHPLGGLAGSSYNEQFF. The J gene is TRBJ2-1, the V gene TRBV5-1; 13 nucleotides align to TRBD2. V trimming: 4 bases; J trimming: 0 bases; junction bases outside the gene matches: 13. Germline V CDR1 and CDR2: SGHRS, YFSETQ. This CDR3 contains 20 residues.

The V gene is TRBV5-1, the J gene TRBJ2-4, with 11 bases that match TRBD2. V gave up 2 bases and J gave up 9 bases; unmatched junction bases: 10. In germline, CDR1 is SGHRS, CDR2 YFSETQ. The CDR3 has 16 amino acids. The CDR3 region is CASSLLAGELGSIQYF. DNA for the CDR3: TGCGCCAGCAGCTTACTAGCGGGAGAGTTGGGGAGCATTCAGTACTTC.

The rearrangement uses TRBV5-6 and TRBJ1-6; tentative D call: TRBD1 (6 bases). The CDR3 runs 14 residues. The germline CDR1 and CDR2 sequences are SGHDT and YYEEEE. V gave up 4 bases and J gave up 9 bases, with 14 bases separating them. DNA of the CDR3: TGTGCCAGCAGCCCTAAGGGGGGGCTTTCACCCCTCCACTTT. Translation: CASSPKGGLSPLHF.

In its sample, this clonotype was seen many times. The chain links TRBV3-1 to TRBJ1-6, with TRBD1 matching over 9 bases. The trim removed 4 bases at V and 10 bases at J, leaving 8 bases unmatched. The CDR3 runs to 15 residues. Germline CDR1 reads LGHDT; CDR2 reads YNNKEL (reference sequence). This CDR3 reads CASSPTGQGGSPLHF. Here the CDR3 DNA reads TGTGCCAGCAGCCCCACGGGACAGGGAGGATCACCCCTCCACTTT.

In its sample, this clonotype was seen many times. V gene TRBV12-5 combines with J gene TRBJ2-5; D is perhaps TRBD2 (7 bases). CDR1 is LGHNT, CDR2 FRNRAP, per germline. Trimming removed 4 bases from V and 1 base from J, with 16 bases in between. This CDR3 comprises 16 residues. CDR3 protein: CASGSIRGGFQETQYF. DNA of the CDR3: TGTGCTAGTGGTTCAATTAGGGGGGGATTCCAAGAGACCCAGTACTTC.

V usage is TRBV7-8 and J usage is TRBJ2-1; no definite D call. The CDR3 totals 12 residues. Germline V gene lookup returns CDR1 SGHVS and CDR2 FQNEAQ. The germline V and J ends were trimmed by 2 bases and 6 bases, with 5 bases remaining between them. The CDR3 nucleotides are TGTGCCAGCAGCTTATCGCCCAATGAGCAGTTCTTC. This gives the protein CASSLSPNEQFF.

This clonotype was counted only a few times. The chain uses TRBV11-2 and TRBJ2-1; possible D gene TRBD1, 6 bases. Trimming stripped 5 bases from V and 9 bases from J, with 11 bases between. This CDR3 has 12 amino acids. Germline V gene sequence: CDR1 SGHAT, CDR2 FQNNGV. CDR3 DNA: TGTGCCAGCAGCCACAGGGACCTTGAGCAGTTCTTC. This gives the protein CASSHRDLEQFF.

This clonotype occurred a few times. The chain is built from TRBV5-1 and TRBJ1-1; 9 bases fit TRBD1. Germline-derived CDR1 and CDR2 are SGHRS and YFSETQ. V lost 4 bases, J lost 0 bases, and 7 bases stayed unmatched. The CDR3 is 16 amino acids. CDR3 bases: TGCGCCAGCAGCGGAAGGACAGGGGTCCTGAACACTGAAGCTTTCTTT. It specifies CASSGRTGVLNTEAFF.

This clonotype turned up a few times. Written as DNA, the CDR3 is TGCGCCAGCAAACCCCTTTCAGGTTCCACGGATACGCAGTATTTT. Protein: CASKPLSGSTDTQYF. The chain has TRBV5-1 and TRBJ2-3; D unresolved. The CDR3 consists of 15 residues. Germline V gene data show CDR1 as SGHRS and CDR2 as YFSETQ. Trimming took off 6 bases at V and 6 bases at J, with 20 bases between the two ends. Full variable domain (rest looked up from reference TRBV5-1 and TRBJ2-3): KAGVTQTPRYLIKTRGQQVTLSCSPISGHRSVSWYQQTPGQGLQFLFEYFSETQRNKGNFPGRFSGRQFSNSRSEMNVSTLELGDSALYLCASKPLSGSTDTQYFGPGTRLTVL.

This clonotype was counted ten times or more. This rearrangement joins TRBV19 to TRBJ2-6, with 7 bases fitting TRBD1. The CDR3 sequence is 16 residues long. With 7 bases clipped from V and 0 bases from J, the junction kept 6 bases outside the gene matches. The germline CDR1 and CDR2 sequences are LNHDA and SQIVND (reference sequence). The CDR3 is CASTDRVVSGANVLTF. The CDR3 nucleotides are TGTGCCAGTACAGACAGGGTAGTCTCTGGGGCCAACGTCCTGACTTTC.

The chain carries TRBV6-5 and TRBJ2-5, with TRBD1 as a possible D gene (6 bases). This CDR3 comprises 15 residues. In germline, CDR1 is MNHEY, CDR2 SVGAGI. V was shortened by 5 bases and J by 5 bases, with 18 bases between the two germline ends. The CDR3 coding sequence is TGTGCCAGCAGTCCCTCATGGACAGTTAAGGAGACCCAGTACTTC. It yields the protein CASSPSWTVKETQYF.

Ten or more counts support this clonotype. The J gene is TRBJ2-1, the V gene TRBV14; TRBD2 aligns across 13 bases. Germline CDR1 SGHDN, CDR2 FVKESK. After removal of 3 bases from V and 14 bases from J, the junction contained 7 bases not matched to a gene. The CDR3 length is 14 residues. CDR3 residues: CASSHRTSGSLKFF. For the CDR3, the DNA is TGTGCCAGCAGCCATCGGACTAGCGGGAGTCTCAAGTTCTTC.

The genes are TRBV12-3 or TRBV12-4 and TRBJ2-7; 8 nucleotides align to TRBD1. V lost 5 bases to trimming and J lost 3 bases; unmatched junction nucleotides: 6. This CDR3 comprises 14 residues. The chain's CDR3 is CASSLDRALYEQYF. CDR3 DNA sequence: TGTGCCAGCAGTCTGGACAGGGCCCTCTACGAGCAGTACTTC.

In its sample, this clonotype was seen a few times. The chain has TRBV3-1 and TRBJ1-4, with 9 bases matching TRBD1. The junction had 8 bases not matched to a gene; V was cut back by 1 base and J by 8 bases. Germline loops: CDR1 LGHDT, CDR2 YNNKEL (reference sequence). The CDR3 is 16 amino acids. The CDR3 spells CASSQGRGTGFEKLFF. CDR3 nucleotide sequence: TGTGCCAGCAGCCAAGGACGCGGGACAGGGTTCGAAAAACTGTTTTTT.

This clonotype was found a few times. The genes are TRBV14 and TRBJ2-7; possible D gene TRBD1, 6 bases. Germline V CDR1 and CDR2: SGHDN, FVKESK. Trimming removed 1 base from V and 2 bases from J, with 12 bases in between. The CDR3 has 15 residues. CDR3 protein: CASSQVTGSPYEQYF. The CDR3 DNA follows: TGTGCCAGCAGCCAAGTAACAGGGTCGCCCTACGAGCAGTACTTC.

The table lists this clonotype with many counts. The chain has TRBV12-3 or TRBV12-4 and TRBJ2-7; D is unclear. The CDR3 runs 12 residues. Deletions cut 1 base from V and 8 bases from J, with 9 bases between. The CDR3 bases are TGTGCCAGCAGTTTAGGAACAGCGAAGCAGTACTTC. Its translation: CASSLGTAKQYF.

The DNA for the CDR3 is TGTGCCAGCAGTCTCAGAGCAACTAATGAAAAACTGTTTTTT. Its protein is CASSLRATNEKLFF. This chain joins TRBV7-9 and TRBJ1-4, with D unresolved. This CDR3 is 14 amino acids long. V lost 6 bases and J lost 0, with 8 bases in between. The germline V gene encodes CDR1 SEHNR and CDR2 FQNEAQ (reference sequence).

This clonotype showed up just a few times. V gene TRBV30 combines with J gene TRBJ1-1, with D tentatively TRBD1 (6 bases). Germline CDR1 reads GTSNPN; CDR2 reads SVGIG (reference sequence). This CDR3 is built from 14 residues. V was trimmed by 2 bases and J by 2 bases, leaving 12 bases between them. The chain's CDR3 is CAWSRGLGNTEAFF. For the CDR3, the DNA is TGTGCCTGGAGTAGGGGGTTAGGAAACACTGAAGCTTTCTTT.